The 19 T cell receptor beta chains below all came from one sample that was sequenced in a study of cytomegalovirus exposure and HLA in healthy donors. The PCR made use of 60 Vbeta and 13 Jbeta primers. Sequenced by immunoSEQ multiplex PCR; TCRdb stores in-frame clones only, minus some. The sample lists more than 110,000 clones, approximately 80% occurring once. The material sequenced was PBMCs. All receptors come from a male donor in good health and CMV-seronegative.

J is TRBJ2-7 and V is TRBV7-2; TRBD2 might be the D (5 bases). Trimming took 3 bases from V and 0 from J, leaving 15 bases between them. The CDR3 is 16 residues long. In germline, CDR1 is SGHTA, CDR2 FQGNSA. CDR3 region: CASSFGVRAISYEQYF. CDR3 bases: TGTGCCAGCAGCTTCGGGGTTAGGGCCATCTCCTACGAGCAGTACTTC.

This chain links TRBV5-1 with TRBJ1-5; 9 positions agree with TRBD1. The CDR3 runs to 14 residues. V shed 4 bases and J 6 bases; nucleotides not matched to a gene: 5. Looked up from germline, CDR1 is SGHRS and CDR2 is YFSETQ. The CDR3 bases are TGCGCCAGCAGCCCCGGGACAGGGTCTCAGCCCCAGCATTTT. This sequence encodes CASSPGTGSQPQHF.

J is TRBJ2-1 and V is TRBV5-1, with 9 bases aligning to TRBD1. CDR1 is SGHRS and CDR2 is YFSETQ in the germline V gene. This CDR3 is built from 15 residues. V lost 4 bases and J lost 12; bases outside the gene matches: 14. The CDR3 DNA follows: TGCGCCAGCAGCCCGGCGGGACAGGGCGACGGGGGGCAGTTCTTC. Protein product: CASSPAGQGDGGQFF.

The CDR3 DNA reads TGTGCCAGCAGTTTAGGGGACAGGTTCAATCAGCCCCAGCATTTT. Translated: CASSLGDRFNQPQHF. The chain employs TRBV28 and TRBJ1-5; 8 bases map to TRBD1. The CDR3 extends over 15 amino acids. The germline gives CDR1 MDHEN, CDR2 SYDVKM. With 2 bases clipped from V and 3 bases from J, the junction kept 3 bases outside the gene matches.

The rearrangement links TRBV7-3 to TRBJ2-3; no clear D gene. V was pared by 3 bases and J by 0 bases, with 7 bases between. The CDR3 spans 14 residues. Germline V CDR1 and CDR2: SGHTA, FQGTGA. CDR3 in amino acids: CASSLTPSTDTQYF. The DNA for the CDR3 is TGTGCCAGCAGCTTGACACCTAGCACAGATACGCAGTATTTT.

The chain is built from TRBV23-1 and TRBJ2-6; 8 bases match TRBD2. TRBV23-1 is reported as an ORF; its role is uncertain. The CDR3 loop spans 20 amino acids. J was trimmed by 0 bases and V by 3 bases; bases with no gene match: 13. CDR3 amino acids: CASSHSPGGPPLSGANVLTF. The CDR3 DNA is TGCGCCAGCAGTCACTCTCCGGGGGGGCCGCCCCTCTCTGGGGCCAACGTCCTGACTTTC.

This chain connects TRBV7-2 to TRBJ2-1; a possible D gene is TRBD2 (7 bases). With 7 bases removed from V and 10 bases from J, the gap between germline ends came to 14 bases. The germline V gene has CDR1 SGHTA and CDR2 FQGNSA. This CDR3 contains 12 residues. CDR3: CASTPGGLEQFF. In DNA form, the CDR3 reads TGTGCCAGCACCCCCGGGGGGCTAGAGCAGTTCTTC.

This clone has a single count. The chain employs TRBV7-2 and TRBJ2-2; the match to TRBD2 covers 8 bases. CDR1 is SGHTA and CDR2 is FQGNSA in the germline V gene. The CDR3 extends over 16 amino acids. Germline trimming cut 5 bases from V and 4 bases from J; bases unmatched to any gene: 9. The CDR3 bases are TGTGCCAGCAGCAGCAGGCGGGGGGCCACCACCGGGGAGCTGTTTTTT. This sequence encodes CASSSRRGATTGELFF.

The genes are TRBV6-1 and TRBJ1-2; perhaps TRBD1 as D (5 bases). Germline CDR1 MNHNS, CDR2 SASEGT. This CDR3 comprises 12 residues. The V gene lost 8 bases and the J gene lost 4 bases, with 11 bases spanning the gap. Written as DNA, the CDR3 is TGTGCCAGCGAGACAGTAGCCTATGGCTACACCTTC. Translation gives CASETVAYGYTF.

V and J are TRBV2 and TRBJ1-4; TRBD1 matches 8 bases. The CDR3 runs to 14 residues. The V gene end was trimmed by 3 bases and the J gene end by 10 bases; junction bases not matched to a gene: 7. CDR1 and CDR2 (germline): SNHLY, FYNNEI. The CDR3 DNA follows: TGTGCCAGCAGTGACGCGGGGACAGGTGCAAAACTGTTTTTT. It translates to CASSDAGTGAKLFF.

The chain is built from TRBV19 and TRBJ1-2, with D maybe TRBD1 (5 bases). The germline gives CDR1 LNHDA, CDR2 SQIVND (reference sequence). V shed 3 bases and J shed 7 bases, with 15 bases lying between them. CDR3 length equals 14 residues. Here the CDR3 DNA reads TGTGCCAGTAGTATGCAGGGAAGCATGTTTGGCTACACCTTC. It specifies CASSMQGSMFGYTF. Combining the CDR3 with reference TRBV19 and TRBJ1-2 gives the whole variable domain DGGITQSPKYLFRKEGQNVTLSCEQNLNHDAMYWYRQDPGQGLRLIYYSQIVNDFQKGDIAEGYSVSREKKESFPLTVTSAQKNPTAFYLCASSMQGSMFGYTFGSGTRLTVV.

The chain couples TRBV6-1 to TRBJ1-2, with D perhaps TRBD1 (5 bases). This CDR3 contains 16 residues. CDR1 and CDR2 (germline): MNHNS, SASEGT. V lost 2 bases, J lost 4 bases, and 17 bases lay in between. CDR3 sequence (DNA): TGTGCCAGCAGTGAAAAAGGAGTGGGGCCGGGCTATGGCTACACCTTC. Translated: CASSEKGVGPGYGYTF.

The V call is TRBV9, the J call TRBJ1-6; TRBD1 matches 7 bases. With V trimmed by 4 bases and J by 8 bases, 12 bases remained unmatched. This CDR3 has 16 amino acids. Germline values: CDR1 SGDLS, CDR2 YYNGEE. CDR3 sequence: CASSPNADRAYSPLHF. CDR3 bases: TGTGCCAGCAGCCCCAACGCCGACAGGGCTTATTCACCCCTCCACTTT.

V is TRBV7-2 and J is TRBJ2-2; D not resolved. Germline V lookup: CDR1 SGHTA, CDR2 FQGNSA. Trimming cost V 0 bases and J 4 bases, with 12 bases left between them. The CDR3 runs to 16 residues. The CDR3 coding sequence is TGTGCCAGCAGCTTAGCGCTTGGCCTCGTCACCGGGGAGCTGTTTTTT. Residues: CASSLALGLVTGELFF.

The chain has TRBV9 and TRBJ2-1; 8 bases map to TRBD2. CDR1 is SGDLS, CDR2 YYNGEE, per germline. The CDR3 runs 15 residues. Trimming at V came to 4 bases and at J to 8 bases, leaving 11 bases not matched to a gene. For the CDR3, the DNA is TGTGCCAGCAGCCTCCGGGAAGCGGGGGTGCATGAGCAGTTCTTC. This sequence encodes CASSLREAGVHEQFF.

The chain has TRBV6-5 and TRBJ2-7; D possibly corresponds to TRBD1 (6 bases). Germline CDR1 is MNHEY and CDR2 is SVGAGI. The V end was cut by 4 bases, the J end by 1 base, with 11 bases between. The CDR3 is made up of 14 amino acids. The CDR3 DNA reads as TGTGCCAGCAGTTCAGGGGTTGCATCCTACGAGCAGTACTTC. Translating it yields CASSSGVASYEQYF.

This clone was found a few times. The chain recombines TRBV27 with TRBJ2-2; D may be TRBD1 (6 bases). Germline assignment: CDR1 MNHEY and CDR2 SMNVEV (reference sequence). V shed 5 bases and J shed 8 bases, with 12 bases lying between them. The CDR3 contains 13 residues. The CDR3 coding sequence is TGTGCCAGCAGTGAGGGGGATTGGGGGGAGCTGTTTTTT. Amino acids: CASSEGDWGELFF.

This rearrangement joins TRBV9 to TRBJ2-1; 10 nucleotides line up with TRBD2. The CDR3 loop spans 15 amino acids. Germline loops: CDR1 SGDLS, CDR2 YYNGEE. V gave up 5 bases and J gave up 7 bases; unmatched junction bases: 9. In DNA form, the CDR3 reads TGTGCCAGCAGTCCTAGCGGGAGAGGGGGGAATGAGCAGTTCTTC. Translating it yields CASSPSGRGGNEQFF.

The chain is built from TRBV7-2 and TRBJ2-5, with 13 bases lining up with TRBD2. The CDR3 is made up of 17 amino acids. V trimming: 2 bases; J trimming: 5 bases; junction bases outside the gene matches: 8. CDR1 and CDR2 (germline): SGHTA, FQGNSA. The CDR3: CASSLPKLAGGRETQYF. The CDR3 nucleotides are TGTGCCAGCAGCTTACCCAAACTAGCGGGGGGGCGGGAGACCCAGTACTTC.